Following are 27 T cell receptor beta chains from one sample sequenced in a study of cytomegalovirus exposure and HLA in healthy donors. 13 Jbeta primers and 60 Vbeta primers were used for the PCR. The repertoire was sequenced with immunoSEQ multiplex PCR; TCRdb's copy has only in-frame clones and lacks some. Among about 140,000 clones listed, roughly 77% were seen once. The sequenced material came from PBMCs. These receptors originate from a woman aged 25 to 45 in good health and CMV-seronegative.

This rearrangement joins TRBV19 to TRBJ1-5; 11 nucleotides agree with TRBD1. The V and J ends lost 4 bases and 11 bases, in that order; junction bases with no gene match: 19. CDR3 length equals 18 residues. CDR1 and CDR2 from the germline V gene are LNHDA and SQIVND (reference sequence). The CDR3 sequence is CASSTPHLGTGGPRAQHF. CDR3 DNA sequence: TGTGCCAGTAGTACCCCTCACCTGGGGACAGGGGGACCTAGGGCCCAGCATTTT.

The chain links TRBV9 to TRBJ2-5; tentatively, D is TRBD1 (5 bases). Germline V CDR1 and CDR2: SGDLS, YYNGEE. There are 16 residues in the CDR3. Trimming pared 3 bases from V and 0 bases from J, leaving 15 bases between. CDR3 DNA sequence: TGTGCCAGCAGCGCAGGGCCACAGACGAACCAAGAGACCCAGTACTTC. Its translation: CASSAGPQTNQETQYF.

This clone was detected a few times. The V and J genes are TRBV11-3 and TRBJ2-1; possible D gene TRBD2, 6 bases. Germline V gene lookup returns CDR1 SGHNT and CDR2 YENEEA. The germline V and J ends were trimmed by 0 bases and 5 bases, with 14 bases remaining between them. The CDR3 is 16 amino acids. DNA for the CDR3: TGTGCCAGCAGCTTAGAGGGAGGAGAGAGCAACAATGAGCAGTTCTTC. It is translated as CASSLEGGESNNEQFF.

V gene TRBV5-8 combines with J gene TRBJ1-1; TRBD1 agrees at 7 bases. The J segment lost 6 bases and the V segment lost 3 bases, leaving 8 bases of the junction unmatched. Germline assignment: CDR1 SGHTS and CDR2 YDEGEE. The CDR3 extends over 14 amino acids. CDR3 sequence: CASSWEQGISEAFF. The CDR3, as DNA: TGTGCCAGCAGCTGGGAACAGGGGATTTCTGAAGCTTTCTTT.

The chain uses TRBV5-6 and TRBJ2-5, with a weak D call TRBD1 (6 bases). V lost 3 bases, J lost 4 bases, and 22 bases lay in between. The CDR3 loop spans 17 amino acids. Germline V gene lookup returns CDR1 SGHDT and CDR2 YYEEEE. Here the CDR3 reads CASSSAQTDRTGETQYF. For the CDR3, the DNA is TGTGCCAGCAGCTCTGCCCAAACTGACAGGACTGGAGAGACCCAGTACTTC.

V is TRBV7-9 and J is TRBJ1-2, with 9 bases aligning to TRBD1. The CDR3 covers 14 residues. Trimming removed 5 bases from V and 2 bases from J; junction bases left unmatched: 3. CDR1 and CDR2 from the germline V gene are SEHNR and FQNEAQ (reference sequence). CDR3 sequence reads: CASSSGTGNYGYTF. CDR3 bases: TGTGCCAGCAGCAGTGGGACAGGGAACTATGGCTACACCTTC.

The chain's CDR3 is CASSFTWGHEQFF. DNA for the CDR3: TGTGCCAGCAGTTTCACGTGGGGGCATGAGCAGTTCTTC. J is TRBJ2-1 and V is TRBV27, with TRBD1 as a possible D gene (6 bases). The germline gives CDR1 MNHEY, CDR2 SMNVEV (reference sequence). This CDR3 has 13 amino acids. Trimming took off 3 bases at V and 8 bases at J, with 11 bases between the two ends.

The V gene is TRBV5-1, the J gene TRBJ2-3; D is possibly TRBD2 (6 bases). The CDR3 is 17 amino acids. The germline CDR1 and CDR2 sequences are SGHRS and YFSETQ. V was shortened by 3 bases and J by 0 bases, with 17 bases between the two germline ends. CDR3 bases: TGCGCCAGCAGCTCCTACCCCCCCGGGAGTAGCACAGATACGCAGTATTTT. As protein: CASSSYPPGSSTDTQYF.

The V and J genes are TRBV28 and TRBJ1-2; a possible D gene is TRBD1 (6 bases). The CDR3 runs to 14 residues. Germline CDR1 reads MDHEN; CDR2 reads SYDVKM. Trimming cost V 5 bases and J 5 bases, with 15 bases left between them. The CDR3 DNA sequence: TGTGCCAGCAGTGTACTCCAGGGGACATATGGCTACACCTTC. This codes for CASSVLQGTYGYTF.

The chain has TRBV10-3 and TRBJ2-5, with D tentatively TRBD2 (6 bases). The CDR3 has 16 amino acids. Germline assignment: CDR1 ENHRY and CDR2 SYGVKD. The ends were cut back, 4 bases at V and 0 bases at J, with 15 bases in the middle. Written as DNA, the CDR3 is TGTGCCATCAGTGGAGGGGTCGGGGGTCACCAAGAGACCCAGTACTTC. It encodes CAISGGVGGHQETQYF.

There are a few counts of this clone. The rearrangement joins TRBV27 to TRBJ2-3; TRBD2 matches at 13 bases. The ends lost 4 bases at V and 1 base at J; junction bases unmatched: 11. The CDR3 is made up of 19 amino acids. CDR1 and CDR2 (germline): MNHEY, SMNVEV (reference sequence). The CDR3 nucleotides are TGTGCCAGCAGTTCCCGAAGACTAGCGGGAGGCGGGGGCACAGATACGCAGTATTTT. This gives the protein CASSSRRLAGGGGTDTQYF.

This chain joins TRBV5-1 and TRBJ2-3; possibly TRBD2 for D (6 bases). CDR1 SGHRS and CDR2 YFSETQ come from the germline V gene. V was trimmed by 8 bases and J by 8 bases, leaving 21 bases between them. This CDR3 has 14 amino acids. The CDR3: CASTPGLSTGTQYF. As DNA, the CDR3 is TGCGCCAGTACCCCGGGACTCTCAACCGGTACGCAGTATTTT.

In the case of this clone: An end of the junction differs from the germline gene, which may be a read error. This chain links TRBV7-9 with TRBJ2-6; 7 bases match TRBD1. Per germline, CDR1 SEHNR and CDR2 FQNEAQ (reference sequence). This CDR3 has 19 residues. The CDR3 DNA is TGTTCCAGCAGCCTCCCCCGGAAGGGGGCGGATCCTGGGGCCAACGTCCTGACTTTC. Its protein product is CSSSLPRKGADPGANVLTF.

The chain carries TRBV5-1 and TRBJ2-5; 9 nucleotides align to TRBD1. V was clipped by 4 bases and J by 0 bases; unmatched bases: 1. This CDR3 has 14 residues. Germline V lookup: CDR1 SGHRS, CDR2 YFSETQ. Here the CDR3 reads CASSRDRDQETQYF. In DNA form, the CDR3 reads TGCGCCAGCAGCCGGGACAGGGACCAAGAGACCCAGTACTTC.

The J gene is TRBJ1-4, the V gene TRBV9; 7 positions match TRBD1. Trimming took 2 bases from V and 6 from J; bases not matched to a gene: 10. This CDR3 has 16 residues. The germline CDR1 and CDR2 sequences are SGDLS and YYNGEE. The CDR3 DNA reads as TGTGCCAGCAGCGTGACTCTGTGGGACAGTTATGAAAAACTGTTTTTT. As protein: CASSVTLWDSYEKLFF. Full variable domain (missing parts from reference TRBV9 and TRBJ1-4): DSGVTQTPKHLITATGQRVTLRCSPRSGDLSVYWYQQSLDQGLQFLIQYYNGEERAKGNILERFSAQQFPDLHSELNLSSLELGDSALYFCASSVTLWDSYEKLFFGSGTQLSVL.

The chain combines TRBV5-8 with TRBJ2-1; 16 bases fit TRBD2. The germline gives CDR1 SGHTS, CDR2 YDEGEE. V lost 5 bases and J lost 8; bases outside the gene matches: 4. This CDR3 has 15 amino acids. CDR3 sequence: CASRAGTSGRDEQFF. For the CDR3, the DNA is TGTGCCAGCAGAGCCGGGACTAGCGGGAGGGATGAGCAGTTCTTC.

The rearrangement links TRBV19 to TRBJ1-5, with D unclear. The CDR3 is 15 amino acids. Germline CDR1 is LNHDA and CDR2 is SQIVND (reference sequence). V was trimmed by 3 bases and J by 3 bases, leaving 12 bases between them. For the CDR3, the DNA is TGTGCCAGTAGTATGCGGGGTTCGAACAATCAGCCCCAGCATTTT. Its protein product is CASSMRGSNNQPQHF.

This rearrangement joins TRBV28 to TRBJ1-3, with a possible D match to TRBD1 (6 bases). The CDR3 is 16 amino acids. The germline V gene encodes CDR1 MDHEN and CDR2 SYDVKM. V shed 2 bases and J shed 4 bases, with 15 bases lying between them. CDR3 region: CASSLNPRTVGNTIYF. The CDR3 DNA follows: TGTGCCAGCAGTTTAAACCCACGGACAGTGGGAAACACCATATATTTT.

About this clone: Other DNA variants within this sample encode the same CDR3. The CDR3 spells CASSLQETQYF. DNA of the CDR3: TGCGCCAGCAGCCTCCAAGAGACCCAGTACTTC. The chain uses TRBV5-1 and TRBJ2-5; no clear D gene. The V gene lost 4 bases and the J gene lost 1 base, with 2 bases spanning the gap. Germline values: CDR1 SGHRS, CDR2 YFSETQ. CDR3 length: 11 amino acids.

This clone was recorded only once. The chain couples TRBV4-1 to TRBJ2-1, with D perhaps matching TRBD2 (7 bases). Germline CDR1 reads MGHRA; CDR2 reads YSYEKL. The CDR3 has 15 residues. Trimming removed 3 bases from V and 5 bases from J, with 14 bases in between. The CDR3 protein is CASSHPGGQNNEQFF. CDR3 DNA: TGCGCCAGCAGCCACCCCGGGGGGCAGAACAATGAGCAGTTCTTC.

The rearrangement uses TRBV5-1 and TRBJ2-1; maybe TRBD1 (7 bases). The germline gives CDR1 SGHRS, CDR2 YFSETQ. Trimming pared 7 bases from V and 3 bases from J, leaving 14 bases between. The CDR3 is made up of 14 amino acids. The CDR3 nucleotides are TGCGCCAGCGAGCAGGGGGGCTTCTACAATGAGCAGTTCTTC. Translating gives CASEQGGFYNEQFF.

The CDR3 spells CASSEFRGAGGRGGYTF. DNA for the CDR3: TGTGCCAGCAGTGAATTTCGTGGGGCGGGGGGGAGGGGCGGCTACACCTTC. The V and J genes are TRBV2 and TRBJ1-2; D is possibly TRBD1 (5 bases). V was cut by 2 bases and J by 8 bases, with 24 bases left in between. CDR1 is SNHLY, CDR2 FYNNEI, per germline. The CDR3 is made up of 17 amino acids.

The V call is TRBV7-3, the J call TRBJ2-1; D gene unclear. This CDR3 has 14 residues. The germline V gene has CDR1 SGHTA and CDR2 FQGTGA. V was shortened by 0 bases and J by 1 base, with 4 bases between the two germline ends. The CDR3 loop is CASSLTSSYNEQFF. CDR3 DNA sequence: TGTGCCAGCAGCTTAACCAGTTCCTACAATGAGCAGTTCTTC. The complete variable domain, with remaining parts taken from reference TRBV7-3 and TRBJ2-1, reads GAGVSQTPSNKVTEKGKYVELRCDPISGHTALYWYRQSLGQGPEFLIYFQGTGAADDSGLPNDRFFAVRPEGSVSTLKIQRTERGDSAVYLCASSLTSSYNEQFFGPGTRLTVL.

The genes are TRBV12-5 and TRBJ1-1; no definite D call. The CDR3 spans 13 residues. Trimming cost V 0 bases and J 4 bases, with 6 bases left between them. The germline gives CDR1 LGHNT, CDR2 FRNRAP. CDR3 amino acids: CASGLVPGTEAFF. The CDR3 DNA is TGTGCTAGTGGTTTGGTTCCAGGCACTGAAGCTTTCTTT.

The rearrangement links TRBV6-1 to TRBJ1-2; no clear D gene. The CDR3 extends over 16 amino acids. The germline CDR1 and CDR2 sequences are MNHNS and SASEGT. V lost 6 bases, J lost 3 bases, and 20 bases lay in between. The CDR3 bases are TGTGCCAGCAGGGAACGATGGGGAGAAGACTACTATGGCTACACCTTC. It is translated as CASRERWGEDYYGYTF.

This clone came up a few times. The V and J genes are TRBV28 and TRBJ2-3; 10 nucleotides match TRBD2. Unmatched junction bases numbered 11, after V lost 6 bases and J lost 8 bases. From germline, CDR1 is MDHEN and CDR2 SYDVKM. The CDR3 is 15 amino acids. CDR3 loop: CASSSIAGGPLTQYF. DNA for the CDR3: TGTGCCAGCAGCAGCATAGCGGGAGGCCCTCTTACGCAGTATTTT.

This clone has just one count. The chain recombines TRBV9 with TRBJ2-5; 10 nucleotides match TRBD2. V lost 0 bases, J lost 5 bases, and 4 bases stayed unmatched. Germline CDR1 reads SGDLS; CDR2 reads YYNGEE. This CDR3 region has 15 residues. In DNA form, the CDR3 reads TGTGCCAGCAGCGTAGAACTAGCGGGATTGGAGACCCAGTACTTC. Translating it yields CASSVELAGLETQYF.